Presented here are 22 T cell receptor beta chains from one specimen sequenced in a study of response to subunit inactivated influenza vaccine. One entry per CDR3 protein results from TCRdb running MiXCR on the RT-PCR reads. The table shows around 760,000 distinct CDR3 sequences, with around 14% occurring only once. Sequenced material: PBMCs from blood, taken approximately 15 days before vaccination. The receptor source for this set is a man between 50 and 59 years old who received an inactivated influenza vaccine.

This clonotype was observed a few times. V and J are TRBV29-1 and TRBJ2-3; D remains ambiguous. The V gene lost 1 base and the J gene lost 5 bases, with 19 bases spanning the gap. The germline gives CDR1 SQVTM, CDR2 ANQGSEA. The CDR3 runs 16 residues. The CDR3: CSVEVILETQGDTQYF. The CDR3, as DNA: TGCAGCGTTGAAGTGATCCTCGAGACTCAAGGAGATACGCAGTATTTT.

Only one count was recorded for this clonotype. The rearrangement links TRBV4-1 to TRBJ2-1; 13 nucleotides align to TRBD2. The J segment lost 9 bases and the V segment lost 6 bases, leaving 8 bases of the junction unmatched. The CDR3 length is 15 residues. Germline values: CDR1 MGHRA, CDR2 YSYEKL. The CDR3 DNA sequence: TGCGCCAGCAGTGGTGGACTAGCGGGAGTTGGTGAGCAGTTCTTC. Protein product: CASSGGLAGVGEQFF.

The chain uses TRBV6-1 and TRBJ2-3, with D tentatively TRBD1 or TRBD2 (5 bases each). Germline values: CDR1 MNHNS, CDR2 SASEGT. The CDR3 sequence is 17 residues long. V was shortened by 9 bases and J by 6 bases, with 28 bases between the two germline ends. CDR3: CASVPGEGVREGDTQYF. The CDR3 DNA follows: TGTGCCAGTGTCCCTGGCGAAGGGGTTCGCGAGGGGGATACGCAGTATTTT.

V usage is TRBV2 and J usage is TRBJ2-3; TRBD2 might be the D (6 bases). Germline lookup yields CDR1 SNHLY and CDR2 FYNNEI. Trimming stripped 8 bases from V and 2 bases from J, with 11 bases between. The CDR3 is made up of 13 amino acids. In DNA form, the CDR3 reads TGTGCCAGCCGGAGGGACTTCACAGATACGCAGTATTTT. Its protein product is CASRRDFTDTQYF.

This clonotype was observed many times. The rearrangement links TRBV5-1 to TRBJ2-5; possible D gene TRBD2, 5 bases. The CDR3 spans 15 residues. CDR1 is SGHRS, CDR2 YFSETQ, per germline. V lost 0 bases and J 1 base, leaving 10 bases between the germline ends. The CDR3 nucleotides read TGCGCCAGCAGCTTGGGGGCAGCGGTCCAAGAGACCCAGTACTTC. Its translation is CASSLGAAVQETQYF.

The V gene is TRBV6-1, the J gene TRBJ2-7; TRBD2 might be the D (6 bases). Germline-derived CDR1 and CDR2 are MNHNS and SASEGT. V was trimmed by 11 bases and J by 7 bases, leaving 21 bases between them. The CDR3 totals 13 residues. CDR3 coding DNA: TGTGCCCCAGGCGGGACTCGACCGCGGGAGCAGTACTTC. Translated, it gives CAPGGTRPREQYF.

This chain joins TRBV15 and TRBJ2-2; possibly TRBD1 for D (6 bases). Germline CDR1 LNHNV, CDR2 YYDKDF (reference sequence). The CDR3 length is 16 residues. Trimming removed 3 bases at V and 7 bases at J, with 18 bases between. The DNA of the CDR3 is TGTGCCACCAGCAGGGGACAATTAAGTACGGTCGGGGAGCTGTTTTTT. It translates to CATSRGQLSTVGELFF.

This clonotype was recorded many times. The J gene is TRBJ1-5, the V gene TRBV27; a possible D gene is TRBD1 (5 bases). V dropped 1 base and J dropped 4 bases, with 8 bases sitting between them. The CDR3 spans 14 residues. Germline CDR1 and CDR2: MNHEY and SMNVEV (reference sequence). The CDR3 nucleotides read TGTGCCAGCAGTTTATATTCAGGGAATCAGCCCCAGCATTTT. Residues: CASSLYSGNQPQHF.

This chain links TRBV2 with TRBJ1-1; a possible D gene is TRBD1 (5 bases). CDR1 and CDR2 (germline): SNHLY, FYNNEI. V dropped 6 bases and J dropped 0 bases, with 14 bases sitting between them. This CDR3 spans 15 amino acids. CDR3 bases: TGTGCCAGCAGGGGGGGACGCCTGATGAACACTGAAGCTTTCTTT. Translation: CASRGGRLMNTEAFF.

The CDR3 protein is CSAASGGDDTQYF. For the CDR3, the DNA is TGCAGTGCTGCGAGTGGAGGGGATGATACGCAGTATTTT. The chain carries TRBV20-1 and TRBJ2-3; TRBD2 is a possible D gene (6 bases). Germline assignment: CDR1 DFQATT and CDR2 SNEGSKA (reference sequence). The CDR3 has 13 residues. With 5 bases removed from V and 6 bases from J, the gap between germline ends came to 15 bases.

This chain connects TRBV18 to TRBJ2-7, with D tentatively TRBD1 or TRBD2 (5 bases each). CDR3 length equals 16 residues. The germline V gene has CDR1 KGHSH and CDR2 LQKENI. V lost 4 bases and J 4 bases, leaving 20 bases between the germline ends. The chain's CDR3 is CASSLSLGTPGYEQYF. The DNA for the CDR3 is TGTGCCAGCTCACTTTCGCTTGGGACCCCAGGGTACGAGCAGTACTTC.

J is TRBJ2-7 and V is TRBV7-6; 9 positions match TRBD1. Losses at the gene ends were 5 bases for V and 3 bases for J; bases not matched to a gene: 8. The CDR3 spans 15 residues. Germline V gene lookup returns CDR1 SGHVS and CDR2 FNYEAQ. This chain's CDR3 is CASSRGTGIDYEQYF. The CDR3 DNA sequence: TGTGCCAGCAGCCGAGGGACAGGGATAGACTACGAGCAGTACTTC. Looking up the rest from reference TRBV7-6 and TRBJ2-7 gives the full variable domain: GAGVSQSPRYKVTKRGQDVALRCDPISGHVSLYWYRQALGQGPEFLTYFNYEAQQDKSGLPNDRFSAERPEGSISTLTIQRTEQRDSAMYRCASSRGTGIDYEQYFGPGTRLTVT.

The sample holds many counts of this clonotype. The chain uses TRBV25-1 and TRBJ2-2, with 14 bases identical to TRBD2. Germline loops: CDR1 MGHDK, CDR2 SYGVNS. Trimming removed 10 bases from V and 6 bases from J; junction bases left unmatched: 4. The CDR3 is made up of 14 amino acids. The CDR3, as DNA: TGTGCCACAGGGACTAGCGGGAGACCCGGGGAGCTGTTTTTT. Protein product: CATGTSGRPGELFF.

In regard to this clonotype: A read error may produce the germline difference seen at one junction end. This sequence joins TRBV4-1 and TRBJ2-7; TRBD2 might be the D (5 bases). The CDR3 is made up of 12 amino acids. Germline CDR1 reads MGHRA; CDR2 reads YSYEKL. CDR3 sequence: CASRQGSGEQYF. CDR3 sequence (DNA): TGCGCCAGCAGACAAGGTTCGGGAGAGCAGTACTTC.

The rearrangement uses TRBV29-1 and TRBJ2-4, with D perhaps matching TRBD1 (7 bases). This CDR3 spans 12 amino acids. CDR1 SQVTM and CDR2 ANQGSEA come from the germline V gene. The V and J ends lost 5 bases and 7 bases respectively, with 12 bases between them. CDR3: CSVFAGGNIQYF. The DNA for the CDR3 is TGCAGCGTTTTCGCAGGGGGGAACATTCAGTACTTC. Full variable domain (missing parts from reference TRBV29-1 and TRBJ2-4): SAVISQKPSRDICQRGTSLTIQCQVDSQVTMMFWYRQQPGQSLTLIATANQGSEATYESGFVIDKFPISRPNLTFSTLTVSNMSPEDSSIYLCSVFAGGNIQYFGAGTRLSVL.

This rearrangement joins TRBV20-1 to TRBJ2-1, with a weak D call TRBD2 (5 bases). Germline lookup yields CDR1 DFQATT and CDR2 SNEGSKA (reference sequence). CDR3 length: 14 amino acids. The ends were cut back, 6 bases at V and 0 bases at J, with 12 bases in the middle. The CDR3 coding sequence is TGCAGTGCCGGGCGGGCCAGCTCCTACAATGAGCAGTTCTTC. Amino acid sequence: CSAGRASSYNEQFF.

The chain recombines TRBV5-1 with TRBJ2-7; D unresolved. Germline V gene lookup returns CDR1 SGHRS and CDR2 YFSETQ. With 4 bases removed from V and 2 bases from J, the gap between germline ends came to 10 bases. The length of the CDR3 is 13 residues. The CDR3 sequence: CASSPLETYEQYF. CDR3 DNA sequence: TGCGCCAGCAGCCCGTTGGAGACCTACGAGCAGTACTTC.

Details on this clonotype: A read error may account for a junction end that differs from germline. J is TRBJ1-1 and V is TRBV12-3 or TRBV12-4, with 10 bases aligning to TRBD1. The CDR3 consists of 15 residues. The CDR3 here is CSSSYSGTGVTEAFF. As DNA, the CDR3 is TGTTCCAGCAGTTACTCCGGGACAGGGGTGACTGAAGCTTTCTTT.

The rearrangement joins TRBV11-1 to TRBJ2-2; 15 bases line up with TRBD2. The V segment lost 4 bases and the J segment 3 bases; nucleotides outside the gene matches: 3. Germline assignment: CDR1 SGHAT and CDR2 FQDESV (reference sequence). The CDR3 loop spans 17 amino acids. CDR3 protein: CASSYGLAGGYTGELFF. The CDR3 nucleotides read TGTGCCAGCAGCTACGGACTAGCGGGAGGGTACACCGGGGAGCTGTTTTTT.

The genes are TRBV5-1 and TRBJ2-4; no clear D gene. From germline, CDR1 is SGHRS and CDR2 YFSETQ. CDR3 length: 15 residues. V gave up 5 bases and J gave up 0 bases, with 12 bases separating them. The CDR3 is CASSLIIVAKNIQYF. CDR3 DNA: TGCGCCAGCAGTCTCATTATTGTAGCCAAAAACATTCAGTACTTC.

The CDR3 nucleotides read TGTGCCAGTTCCTATGGGGGGGTGAACACTGAAGCTTTCTTT. The encoded protein is CASSYGGVNTEAFF. This sequence joins TRBV19 and TRBJ1-1; tentatively, D is TRBD1 (5 bases). CDR1 LNHDA and CDR2 SQIVND come from the germline V gene (reference sequence). This CDR3 has 14 residues. Trimming took 8 bases from V and 0 from J, leaving 13 bases between them.

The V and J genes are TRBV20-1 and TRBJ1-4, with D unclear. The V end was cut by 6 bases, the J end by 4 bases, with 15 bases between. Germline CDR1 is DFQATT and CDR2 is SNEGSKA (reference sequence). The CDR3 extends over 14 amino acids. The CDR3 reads CSAVFGRINEKLFF. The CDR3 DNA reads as TGCAGTGCCGTGTTTGGACGGATTAATGAAAAACTGTTTTTT.